The 8 T cell receptor beta chains presented below share a single source sample, sequenced in a study of control samples from healthy donors and cancer patients. Clones were sequenced by immunoSEQ multiplex PCR, and TCRdb holds only the in-frame ones, with some missing. This sample yields approximately 120,000 clones, of which about 89% are seen a single time; over 2.5% belongs to the top ten. The sequencing sample was made of blood. The receptors come from a man in his sixties in good health.

The chain has TRBV6-5 and TRBJ1-5; 10 bases agree with TRBD1. V lost 5 bases to trimming and J lost 5 bases; unmatched junction nucleotides: 3. CDR1 and CDR2 from the germline V gene are MNHEY and SVGAGI. The CDR3 is made up of 14 amino acids. The CDR3 sequence: CASSPGTGDQPQHF. The CDR3 DNA sequence: TGTGCCAGCAGTCCCGGGACAGGGGATCAGCCCCAGCATTTT.

V gene TRBV27 combines with J gene TRBJ1-1; D unresolved. Looked up from germline, CDR1 is MNHEY and CDR2 is SMNVEV (reference sequence). The CDR3 has 14 residues. The V and J ends lost 6 bases and 0 bases respectively, with 11 bases between them. The CDR3 sequence is CASRVQALNTEAFF. The CDR3, as DNA: TGTGCCAGCAGGGTGCAGGCCCTGAACACTGAAGCTTTCTTT.

This clone was recorded a few times. The DNA for the CDR3 is TGTGCCAGCAGTTTAGCGGGGAGGCATGGCTACACCTTC. It encodes CASSLAGRHGYTF. This chain connects TRBV28 to TRBJ1-2, with no clear D. Trimming cost V 2 bases and J 6 bases, with 10 bases left between them. Germline V gene lookup returns CDR1 MDHEN and CDR2 SYDVKM. This CDR3 has 13 amino acids.

The chain has TRBV3-1 (or the pseudogene TRBV3-2) and TRBJ1-1; the D is unclear. The CDR3 runs to 14 residues. V shed 7 bases and J shed 0 bases, with 12 bases lying between them. Per the germline V gene, CDR1 is LGHDT and CDR2 is YNNKEL (reference sequence). CDR3 coding DNA: TGTGCCAGCAACCCCACCGGAATGAACACTGAAGCTTTCTTT. It specifies CASNPTGMNTEAFF.

The chain employs TRBV28 and TRBJ1-2; TRBD1 is a possible D gene (6 bases). Germline V gene data show CDR1 as MDHEN and CDR2 as SYDVKM. Between the trimmed V and J ends, which lost 5 bases and 2 bases, there was a span of 12 bases. The CDR3 contains 14 residues. The CDR3 reads CASSRQDLNYGYTF. CDR3 DNA sequence: TGTGCCAGCAGTCGACAGGACTTAAACTATGGCTACACCTTC.

This rearrangement joins TRBV6-5 to TRBJ1-2, with 9 bases identical to TRBD1. CDR1 MNHEY and CDR2 SVGAGI come from the germline V gene. V was pared by 2 bases and J by 8 bases, with 9 bases of the junction left unmatched. The CDR3 has 15 amino acids. The CDR3 DNA is TGTGCCAGCAGTTACATGGGACAGGGCCCTCTGGGCTACACCTTC. Its translation: CASSYMGQGPLGYTF.

The rearrangement links TRBV27 to TRBJ1-2; maybe TRBD1 (6 bases). Germline V gene lookup returns CDR1 MNHEY and CDR2 SMNVEV (reference sequence). Trimming removed 3 bases at V and 4 bases at J, with 21 bases between. CDR3 length equals 17 residues. CDR3 sequence: CASSFRGEGVTGYGYTF. DNA for the CDR3: TGTGCCAGCAGTTTTAGGGGGGAAGGCGTAACGGGCTATGGCTACACCTTC.

This clone was observed a few times. The chain uses TRBV28 and TRBJ1-3, with unresolved D. Deletions cut 6 bases from V and 0 bases from J, with 15 bases between. The CDR3 spans 16 residues. Germline values: CDR1 MDHEN, CDR2 SYDVKM. The CDR3 loop reads CASSLGSDSSGNTIYF. The CDR3 DNA follows: TGTGCCAGCAGCCTCGGATCAGATAGCTCTGGAAACACCATATATTTT. Combining the CDR3 with reference TRBV28 and TRBJ1-3 gives the whole variable domain DVKVTQSSRYLVKRTGEKVFLECVQDMDHENMFWYRQDPGLGLRLIYFSYDVKMKEKGDIPEGYSVSREKKERFSLILESASTNQTSMYLCASSLGSDSSGNTIYFGEGSWLTVV.